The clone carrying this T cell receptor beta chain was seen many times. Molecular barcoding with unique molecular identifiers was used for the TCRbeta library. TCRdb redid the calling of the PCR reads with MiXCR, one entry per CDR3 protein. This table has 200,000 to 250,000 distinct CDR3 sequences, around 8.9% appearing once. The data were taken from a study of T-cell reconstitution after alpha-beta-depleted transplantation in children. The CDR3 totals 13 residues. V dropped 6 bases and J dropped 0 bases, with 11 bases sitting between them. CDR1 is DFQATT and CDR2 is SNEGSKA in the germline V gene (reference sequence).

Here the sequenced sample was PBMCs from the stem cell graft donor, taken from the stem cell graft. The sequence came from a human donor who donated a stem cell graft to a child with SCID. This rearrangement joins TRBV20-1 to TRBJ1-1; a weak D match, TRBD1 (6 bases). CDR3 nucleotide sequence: TGCAGTGCCGAGAGGGGGTTGAACACTGAAGCTTTCTTT. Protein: CSAERGLNTEAFF.